This TCR beta chain was obtained from a study of T-cell reconstitution after alpha-beta-depleted transplantation in children (dated by TCRdb to the mid-2010s). Study-wide context: Using TCR repertoire profiling, the study quantitatively followed how T-cell immune reconstitution unfolded in children after TCRalphabeta/CD19-depleted allogeneic hematopoietic cell transplantation.

The protocol used for the library was PCR. Sequencing used an Illumina HiSeq 2500. TCR libraries were prepared with molecular barcoding, using unique molecular identifiers to normalize TCRbeta repertoire quantification. TCRdb ran its own pipeline on the public reads, namely fastp trimming at Q25 and MiXCR clone calling, and kept in-frame beta chains. When rows share a CDR3 protein, they turn into one entry using the most common DNA and genes. The sample includes about 640,000 distinct CDR3 sequences, with approximately 13% observed a single time. 2% to 2.5% of the sample lies in the top ten. The meaning of the sample's treatment or condition label: allogeneic hematopoietic cell transplantation with graft depleted of TCRalphabeta T cells and CD19 B cells. Transplant recipients were children who received TCRalphabeta/CD19-depleted allogeneic hematopoietic cell grafts. Trimming takes 7 bases from V and 0 bases from J, and the germline ends sit 10 bases apart. Sequences LNHDA (CDR1) and SQIVND (CDR2) are obtained from the germline V gene (reference sequence). From the cysteine up to the phenylalanine, the CDR3 has a length of 15 residues. Here the CDR3 DNA is all that survives: 45 bases in frame from base 1.

There are a few counts of this clonotype. The antigen it binds to is not known. No base-level quality is on record; no much larger clone is a single base apart. The study at large found these results: The apparently early recovery of alphabetaT-cell counts about two months after transplant reportedly depended on only several hundred rapidly expanded clones that came from non-depleted graft cells. In some patients, high TCRbeta diversity at day 60 was attributed to recipient T cells and intrathymic progenitors that had survived conditioning. Hyperexpanded clone frequencies declined over subsequent months; after one year, T-cell counts and TCRbeta diversity were mostly attributed to newly produced T cells.

The sample here was PBMCs, mostly from graft donor cells, taken 360 days after TCRalphabeta/CD19-depleted stem cell transplant. The source is a male patient between 10 and 17 years old who had a stem cell transplant for acute myeloid leukemia, so the T cells may come from the graft donor. Recombination linked TRBV19 to TRBJ2-6, with the D gene uncertain. The sequence in DNA is TGTGCCAGTACTCTACTCAACTCTGGGGCCAACGTCCTGACTTTC. The encoded protein is CASTLLNSGANVLTF.